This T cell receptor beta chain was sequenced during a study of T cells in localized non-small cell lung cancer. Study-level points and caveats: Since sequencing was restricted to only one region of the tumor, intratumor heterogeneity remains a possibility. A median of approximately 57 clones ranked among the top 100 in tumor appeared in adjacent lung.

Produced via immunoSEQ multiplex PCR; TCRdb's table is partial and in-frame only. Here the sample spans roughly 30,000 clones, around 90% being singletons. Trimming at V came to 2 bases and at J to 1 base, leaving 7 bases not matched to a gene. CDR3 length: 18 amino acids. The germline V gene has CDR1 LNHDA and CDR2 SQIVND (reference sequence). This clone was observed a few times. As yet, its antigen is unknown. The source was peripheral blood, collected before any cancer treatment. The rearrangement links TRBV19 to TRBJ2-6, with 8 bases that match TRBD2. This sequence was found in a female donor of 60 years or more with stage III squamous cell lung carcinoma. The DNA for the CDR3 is TGTGCCAGTAGTATAACCCGACCGGGAGGGTCTGGGGCCAACGTCCTGACTTTC. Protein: CASSITRPGGSGANVLTF.